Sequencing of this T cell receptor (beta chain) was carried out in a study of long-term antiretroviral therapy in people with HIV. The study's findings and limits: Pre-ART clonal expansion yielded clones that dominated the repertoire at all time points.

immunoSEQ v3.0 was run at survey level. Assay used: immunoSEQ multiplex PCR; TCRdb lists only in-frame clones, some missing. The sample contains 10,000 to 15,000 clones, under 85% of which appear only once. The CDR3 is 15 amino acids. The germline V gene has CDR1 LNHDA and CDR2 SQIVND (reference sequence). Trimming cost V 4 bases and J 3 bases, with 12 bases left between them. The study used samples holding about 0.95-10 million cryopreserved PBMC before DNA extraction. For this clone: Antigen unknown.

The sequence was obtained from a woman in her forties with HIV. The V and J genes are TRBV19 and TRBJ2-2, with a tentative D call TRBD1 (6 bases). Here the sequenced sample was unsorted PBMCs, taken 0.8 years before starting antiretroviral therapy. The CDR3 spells CASSTAGTYTGELFF. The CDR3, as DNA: TGTGCCAGTAGTACAGCCGGGACATACACCGGGGAGCTGTTTTTT.